The rows below give T cell receptor beta chains drawn from one sample of a study of T-cell memory formation after mild COVID-19. TCRdb fed the 5' RACE reads into MiXCR, producing one record per CDR3 protein. This table holds more than 150,000 distinct CDR3 sequences, 18% found once. Sample: PBMCs or a T cell subset sorted from them (not recorded which). These receptors all come from a man aged 18-30 years who had mild COVID-19 (a few samples of this study predate the infection). Cell type and time point are not known. Each CDR3 is given with its conserved first and last residue. A D gene is named only where the DNA matches it firmly. A row's size may be missing; if present it is once, few, many or a size class.

d_call clone_size j_call v_call cdr3_nt cdr3_aa
TRBD2 . TRBJ2-5 TRBV19 TGTGCCAGTAGTATGGGCGGGGGGGCCTCCGAGACCCAGTACTTC CASSMGGGASETQYF
. few TRBJ2-2 TRBV29-1 TGCAGCGTTGGGGGGAGGCTCACCGGGGAGCTGTTTTTT CSVGGRLTGELFF
. . TRBJ1-5 TRBV4-3 TGCGCCAGCAGCCAAGTTCTGGAGCAGCCCCAGCATTTT CASSQVLEQPQHF
. few TRBJ1-3 TRBV6-5 TGTGCCAGCAGCTCCCCCCGGGGAAACACCATATATTTT CASSSPRGNTIYF
TRBD1 many TRBJ1-1 TRBV7-2 TGTGCCAGCAGCCCGTGGACAGGGGGGAACACTGAAGCTTTCTTT CASSPWTGGNTEAFF
. few TRBJ1-2 TRBV5-1 TGCGCCAGCAGCTTGGCCAACTTTGATGGCTACACCTTC CASSLANFDGYTF
. . TRBJ1-2 TRBV10-2 TGCGCCAGCAGTGGCAGCGAAAGGGGCTACACCTTC CASSGSERGYTF
TRBD1 . TRBJ1-2 TRBV7-9 TGTGCCAGCAGAAAGACCGGGACAGGGATTTATGGCTACACCTTC CASRKTGTGIYGYTF
TRBD1 few TRBJ1-5 TRBV24-1 TGTGCCACCAAAGGGACAGAAGCTCAGCCCCAGCATTTT CATKGTEAQPQHF
. . TRBJ2-5 TRBV5-4 TGTGCCAGCAGCTTATCAATGGGCCGGGAGACCCAGTACTTC CASSLSMGRETQYF
TRBD1 . TRBJ2-4 TRBV5-1 TGCGCCAGCAGCTTGTTACAGGGGGACAAAAACATTCAGTACTTC CASSLLQGDKNIQYF
. many TRBJ2-2 TRBV7-8 TGTGCCAGCAGCTTAGTCGATACCGGGGAGCTGTTTTTT CASSLVDTGELFF
TRBD1 many TRBJ2-7 TRBV6-2/TRBV6-3 TGTGCCAGCAGTCGGACAGGGCTCTCCGAGCAGTACTTC CASSRTGLSEQYF
TRBD2 . TRBJ2-3 TRBV7-2 TGTGCCAGCAGATATGGGCGGGGGGTCACAGATACGCAGTATTTT CASRYGRGVTDTQYF
. . TRBJ2-5 TRBV3-1 TGTGCCAGCAGCCAAGGATACCAAGAGACCCAGTACTTC CASSQGYQETQYF
. . TRBJ2-7 TRBV18 TGTGCCAGCTCCCGCCAGGGGCCACCCTACGAGCAGTACTTC CASSRQGPPYEQYF
. few TRBJ1-3 TRBV28 TGTGCCAGCTGGAGGGTAGGAGGAAACACCATATATTTT CASWRVGGNTIYF
TRBD2 . TRBJ2-1 TRBV5-1 TGCGCCAGCAGCTCCACGGGGGGCTCCTACAATGAGCAGTTCTTC CASSSTGGSYNEQFF
. few TRBJ2-7 TRBV11-2 TGTGCCAGCAGCAAAACCACGGTGGAGCAGTACTTC CASSKTTVEQYF
TRBD2 . TRBJ2-3 TRBV5-1 TGCGCCAGCAGCTCGACTAGCGGGCCATCCACAGATACGCAGTATTTT CASSSTSGPSTDTQYF
. few TRBJ2-5 TRBV6-1 TGTGCCAGCAGTGAGTACAGCCTTCAAGAGACCCAGTACTTC CASSEYSLQETQYF
. . TRBJ2-7 TRBV4-3 TGCGCCAGCAGCCAAGAGAGGCGAAGCTGGAACGAGCAGTACTTC CASSQERRSWNEQYF
TRBD2 . TRBJ2-3 TRBV7-9 TGTGCCAGCAGCTTAGCGCCCGGGGGGGGAGTTCCAGATACGCAGTATTTT CASSLAPGGGVPDTQYF
TRBD2 few TRBJ2-3 TRBV5-1 TGCGCCAGCAGCTTGGGTGCGGGGGGAGCCACAGATACGCAGTATTTT CASSLGAGGATDTQYF
TRBD1 . TRBJ1-5 TRBV6-6 TGTGCCAGCAGTTACCCTGGGGACAGGGGGCCCGAGGGTCAGCCCCAGCATTTT CASSYPGDRGPEGQPQHF
TRBD2 many TRBJ2-7 TRBV20-1 TGCAGTACCCCAGCCCCCCTAGCGGGGGGAGAGGAGCAGTACTTC CSTPAPLAGGEEQYF
. many TRBJ2-3 TRBV3-1 TGTGCCAGCAGCCCGGGGGCCATCGGAAGTGATACGCAGTATTTT CASSPGAIGSDTQYF
. . TRBJ1-1 TRBV7-2 TGTGCCAGCAGCTTAGTTGGGACCCCGGGGTCCGACACTGAAGCTTTCTTT CASSLVGTPGSDTEAFF
TRBD2 few TRBJ2-3 TRBV7-9 TGTGCCAGCAGCTTAGGGGCCCTAGCGGGGGGGACAGATACGCAGTATTTT CASSLGALAGGTDTQYF
. few TRBJ2-1 TRBV5-1 TGCGCCAGCAGCTTGGCGGCGGGACTCAGGCATGAGCAGTTCTTC CASSLAAGLRHEQFF
. many TRBJ1-1 TRBV7-7 TGTGCCAGCAGCTTTAGTCAGAACACTGAAGCTTTCTTT CASSFSQNTEAFF
TRBD1 . TRBJ2-3 TRBV4-1 TGCGCCAGCAGCCCCAACGACTGGACAGGAAAACGAGATACGCAGTATTTT CASSPNDWTGKRDTQYF
TRBD2 few TRBJ2-1 TRBV20-1 TGCAGTGCCCCGCGGGCGGGGGTAACCTACAATGAGCAGTTCTTC CSAPRAGVTYNEQFF
. few TRBJ2-5 TRBV7-2 TGTGCCAGCAGCTTAAACGGACGGAAAGAGACCCAGTACTTC CASSLNGRKETQYF
. . TRBJ2-3 TRBV14 TGTGCCAGCAGCCAAGAAGGTCCCAGCCAGACGCAGTATTTT CASSQEGPSQTQYF
TRBD2 . TRBJ2-3 TRBV9 TGTGCCAGCAGCGTGGCGCTAGCGGGGGGAGAGTCGCAGTATTTT CASSVALAGGESQYF
. few TRBJ2-2 TRBV5-1 TGCGCCAGCATCAACACGGGCACCGGGGAGCTGTTTTTT CASINTGTGELFF
. . TRBJ1-2 TRBV12-3/TRBV12-4 TGTGCCAGCAAGCGTACCGGGGGCGTGGATGGCTATGGCTACACCTTC CASKRTGGVDGYGYTF
TRBD1 few TRBJ1-2 TRBV20-1 TGCAGTGCCAGAGTCCCCGACAGGGGGGCGGATGGCTACACCTTC CSARVPDRGADGYTF
. many TRBJ2-5 TRBV5-1 TGCGCCAGCAGCCCGGGGGCAGGGGCTTGGGAGACCCAGTACTTC CASSPGAGAWETQYF
. few TRBJ2-4 TRBV7-2 TGTGCCAGCAGCGCCTACTTTACAGGGCCGTCGTGGTTC CASSAYFTGPSWF
. many TRBJ2-1 TRBV7-2 TGTGCCAGCAGCGTCAGGGGACGGGGGGAACCCTACAATGAGCAGTTCTTC CASSVRGRGEPYNEQFF
. . TRBJ2-2 TRBV7-2 TGTGCCAGCAGCTCCCTTGGGTCCGGGGAGCTGTTTTTT CASSSLGSGELFF
. . TRBJ1-5 TRBV28 TGTGCCAGCAGTCCCTCATTCTATCAGCCCCAGCATTTT CASSPSFYQPQHF
. . TRBJ1-1 TRBV7-9 TGTGCCAGCAGCTACCAGGGGACCACTGAAGCTTTCTTT CASSYQGTTEAFF
. few TRBJ1-1 TRBV6-4 TGTGCCAGCAGTGACTCGAACTGGGGTAGAGCTTTCTTT CASSDSNWGRAFF
. . TRBJ1-4 TRBV29-1 TGCAGCGTTGAAGCAGGGCTTGGAGAAAAACTGTTTTTT CSVEAGLGEKLFF
. few TRBJ1-1 TRBV20-1 TGCAGTGCTCCCACGGCAGGGGTAAACACTGAAGCTTTCTTT CSAPTAGVNTEAFF
TRBD1 few TRBJ2-5 TRBV6-1 TGTGCCAGCAGACTCTTCGACAGGGCCCTCCAAGAGACCCAGTACTTC CASRLFDRALQETQYF
. many TRBJ2-7 TRBV5-8 TGTGCCAGCAGACCAGGGGTCGGGGCTTTGTACGAGCAGTACTTC CASRPGVGALYEQYF
. . TRBJ2-5 TRBV9 TGTGCCAGCAACCGACAGCCGCAAGAGACCCAGTACTTC CASNRQPQETQYF
. few TRBJ1-2 TRBV12-3/TRBV12-4 TGTGCCAGCAGTTTCCGGACTCTCTACACCTTC CASSFRTLYTF
. few TRBJ2-3 TRBV2 TGTGCCAGCAGTGAAGGCCTCCGGTACGCTACGCAGTATTTT CASSEGLRYATQYF
TRBD2 few TRBJ2-5 TRBV5-1 TGCGCCAGCAGCTTGGCCGGGACTAGCGATGAGACCCAGTACTTC CASSLAGTSDETQYF
TRBD1 few TRBJ2-3 TRBV5-1 TGCGCCAGCAGCTTGGCCGGCCAGGGGGCCACAGATACGCAGTATTTT CASSLAGQGATDTQYF